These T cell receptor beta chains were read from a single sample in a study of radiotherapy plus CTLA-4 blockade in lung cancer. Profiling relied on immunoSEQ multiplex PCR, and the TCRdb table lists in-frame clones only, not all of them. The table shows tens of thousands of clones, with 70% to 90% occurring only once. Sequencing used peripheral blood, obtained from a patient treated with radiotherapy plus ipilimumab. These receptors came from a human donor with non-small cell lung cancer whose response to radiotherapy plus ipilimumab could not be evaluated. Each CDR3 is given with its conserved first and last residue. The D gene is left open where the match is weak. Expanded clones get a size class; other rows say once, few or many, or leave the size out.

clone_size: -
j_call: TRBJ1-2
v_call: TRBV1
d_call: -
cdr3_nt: TGCACCAGCAGCCGGGGGACAGGACGATATGGCTACACCTTC
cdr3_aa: CTSSRGTGRYGYTF

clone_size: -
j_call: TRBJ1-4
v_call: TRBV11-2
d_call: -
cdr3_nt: TGTGCCAGCAGCTTAGGGCCGAATGAAAAACTGTTTTTT
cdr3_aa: CASSLGPNEKLFF

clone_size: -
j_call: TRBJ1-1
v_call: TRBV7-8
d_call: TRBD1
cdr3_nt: TGTGCCAGCAGGGCCGACAGGGGGCATTTCACTGAAGCTTTCTTT
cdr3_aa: CASRADRGHFTEAFF

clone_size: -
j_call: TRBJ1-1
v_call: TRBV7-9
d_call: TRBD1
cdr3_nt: TGTGCCAGCAGCCGGACAGGGGTTGGGGCTTTCTTT
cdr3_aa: CASSRTGVGAFF

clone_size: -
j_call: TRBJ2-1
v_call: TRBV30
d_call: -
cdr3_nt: TGTGCCTCCCAACAGTACAATGAGCAGTTCTTC
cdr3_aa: CASQQYNEQFF

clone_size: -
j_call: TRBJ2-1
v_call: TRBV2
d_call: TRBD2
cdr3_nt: TGTGCCGGCCGGATAGCGGGATACAATGAGCAGTTCTTC
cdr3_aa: CAGRIAGYNEQFF

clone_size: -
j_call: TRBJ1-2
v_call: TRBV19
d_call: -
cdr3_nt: TGTGCCAGTAGTGTGAACAGGCTTCCATGGGATGGCTACACCTTC
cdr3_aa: CASSVNRLPWDGYTF

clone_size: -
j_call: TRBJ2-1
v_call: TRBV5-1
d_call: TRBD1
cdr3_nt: TGCGCCAGCAGCTTGACAGGGGGCTCCTACAATGAGCAGTTCTTC
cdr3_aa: CASSLTGGSYNEQFF

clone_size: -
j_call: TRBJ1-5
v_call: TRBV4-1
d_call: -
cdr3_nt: TGCGCCAGCAGCCATTTCCTACAGGGCGGCAATCAGCCCCAGCATTTT
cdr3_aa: CASSHFLQGGNQPQHF

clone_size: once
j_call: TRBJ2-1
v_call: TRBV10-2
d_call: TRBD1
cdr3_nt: TGCGCCAGCAGTGCGACAGGGGTCGAGCGCGGAGCGGGTCTTGAGCAGTTCTTC
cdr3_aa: CASSATGVERGAGLEQFF

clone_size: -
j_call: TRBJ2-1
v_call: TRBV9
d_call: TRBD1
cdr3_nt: TGTGCCAGCAGCGACGGAGCGGGACAGGGAGTCTACAATGAGCAGTTCTTC
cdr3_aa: CASSDGAGQGVYNEQFF

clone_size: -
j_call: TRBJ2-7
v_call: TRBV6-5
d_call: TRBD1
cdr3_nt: TGTGCCAGCCTAGGACAGGGGGCCTACGAGCAGTACTTC
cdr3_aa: CASLGQGAYEQYF

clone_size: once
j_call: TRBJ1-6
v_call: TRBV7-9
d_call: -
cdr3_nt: TGTGCCAGCAGCTTAACCGGGATGGGATCACCCCTCCACTTT
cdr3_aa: CASSLTGMGSPLHF

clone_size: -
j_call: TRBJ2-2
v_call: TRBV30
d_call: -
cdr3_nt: TGTGCCTGGAGTGGAGAGGCCGGGGAGCTGTTTTTT
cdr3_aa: CAWSGEAGELFF

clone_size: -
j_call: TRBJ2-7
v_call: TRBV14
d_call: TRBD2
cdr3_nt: TGTGCCAGCAGCCAGGTTAGCGGGAAGCAGTACTTC
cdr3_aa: CASSQVSGKQYF

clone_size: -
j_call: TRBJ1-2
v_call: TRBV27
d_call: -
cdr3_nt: TGTGCCAGCAGTTTATCGGGGCAGAGGGGCTACACCTTC
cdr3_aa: CASSLSGQRGYTF

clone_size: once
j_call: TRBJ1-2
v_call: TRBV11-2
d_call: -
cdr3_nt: TGTGCCAGCAGCTCGCAATTGGCGGGGGGTGGGGGCTACACCTTC
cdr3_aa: CASSSQLAGGGGYTF

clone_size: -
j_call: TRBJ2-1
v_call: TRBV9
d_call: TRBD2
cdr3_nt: TGTGCCAGCAGCGTAGGCGGGGGGCGACGGAATGAGCAGTTCTTC
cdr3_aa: CASSVGGGRRNEQFF

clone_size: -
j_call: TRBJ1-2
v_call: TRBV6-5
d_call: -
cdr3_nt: TGTGCCAGCAGGGAGACAGGCCCACACTATGGCTACACCTTC
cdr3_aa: CASRETGPHYGYTF

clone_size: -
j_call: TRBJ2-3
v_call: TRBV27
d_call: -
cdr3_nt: TGTGCCAGCGCTCTAACGGGTGCGAATCCAGATACGCAGTATTTT
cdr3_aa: CASALTGANPDTQYF

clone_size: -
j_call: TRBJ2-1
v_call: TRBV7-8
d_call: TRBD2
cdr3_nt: TGTGCCAGCAGCTTAGCTTCCTTAGCGGGATTGAGGAATGAGCAGTTCTTC
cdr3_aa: CASSLASLAGLRNEQFF

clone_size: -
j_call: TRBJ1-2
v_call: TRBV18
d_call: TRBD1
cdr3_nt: TGTGCCAGCTCACCTGACAGGGAATATGGCTACACCTTC
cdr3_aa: CASSPDREYGYTF

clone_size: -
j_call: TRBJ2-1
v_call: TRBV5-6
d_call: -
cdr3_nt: TGTGCCAGCAGCTTCAGGGCCGCTCTCAATGAGCAGTTCTTC
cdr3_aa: CASSFRAALNEQFF

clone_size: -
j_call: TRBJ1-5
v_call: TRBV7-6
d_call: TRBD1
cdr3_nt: TGTGCCAGCAGCTTAGAACAGGGGAATCAGCCCCAGCATTTT
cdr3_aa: CASSLEQGNQPQHF

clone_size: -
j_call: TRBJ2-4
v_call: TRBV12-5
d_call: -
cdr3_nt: TGTGCTAGTCTGTGGGCAAACATTCAGTACTTC
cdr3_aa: CASLWANIQYF

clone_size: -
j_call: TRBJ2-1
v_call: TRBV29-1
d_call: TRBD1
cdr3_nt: TGCAGCGTGGGCCCCACAGGGGACGAGCAGTTCTTC
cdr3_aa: CSVGPTGDEQFF

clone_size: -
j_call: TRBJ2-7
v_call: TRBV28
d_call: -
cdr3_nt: TGTGCCAGCAGCCGAGGGCCCTACGAGCAGTACTTC
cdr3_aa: CASSRGPYEQYF

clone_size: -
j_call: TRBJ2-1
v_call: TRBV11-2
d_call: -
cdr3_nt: TGTGCCAGCAGTGTCGAGAGGGGGATATACAATGAGCAGTTCTTC
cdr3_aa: CASSVERGIYNEQFF

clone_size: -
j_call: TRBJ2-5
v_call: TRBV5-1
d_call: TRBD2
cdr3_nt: TGCGCCAGCGGGGGGGGGCAAGAGACCCAGTACTTC
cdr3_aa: CASGGGQETQYF

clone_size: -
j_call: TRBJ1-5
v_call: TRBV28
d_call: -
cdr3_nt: TGTGCCAGCGAGAGGGTAGGTCAGCCCCAGCATTTT
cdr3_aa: CASERVGQPQHF

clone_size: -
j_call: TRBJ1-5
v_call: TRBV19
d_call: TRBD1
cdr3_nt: TGTGCCAGTAGTAGACAGGGTTGGAGTCAGCCCCAGCATTTT
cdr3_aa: CASSRQGWSQPQHF

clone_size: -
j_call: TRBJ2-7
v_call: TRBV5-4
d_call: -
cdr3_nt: TGTGCCAGCAGCGCTCAGGGCAGCTCCTACGAGCAGTACTTC
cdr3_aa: CASSAQGSSYEQYF

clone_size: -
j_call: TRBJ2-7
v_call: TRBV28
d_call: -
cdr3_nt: TGTGCCAGCAGTAAGGACAGTTCCTACGAGCAGTACTTC
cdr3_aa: CASSKDSSYEQYF

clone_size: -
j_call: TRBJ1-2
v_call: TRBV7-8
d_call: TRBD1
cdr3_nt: TGTGCCAGCAGCCCGAGCAGGGGACAGAGATTCTATGGCTACACCTTC
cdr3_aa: CASSPSRGQRFYGYTF

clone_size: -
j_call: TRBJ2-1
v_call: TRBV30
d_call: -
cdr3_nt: TGTGCCTGGAGTCGGGGTCCCCAGCAGTTCTTC
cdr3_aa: CAWSRGPQQFF